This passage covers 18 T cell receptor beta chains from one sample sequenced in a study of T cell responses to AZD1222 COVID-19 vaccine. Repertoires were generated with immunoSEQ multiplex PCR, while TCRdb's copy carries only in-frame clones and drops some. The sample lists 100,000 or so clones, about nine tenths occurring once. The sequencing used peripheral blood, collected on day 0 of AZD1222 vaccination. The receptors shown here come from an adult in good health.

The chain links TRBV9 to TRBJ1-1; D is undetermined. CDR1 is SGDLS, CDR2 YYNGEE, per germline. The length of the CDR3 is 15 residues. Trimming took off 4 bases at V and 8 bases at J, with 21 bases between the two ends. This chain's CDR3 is CASSPWDTVAPEAFF. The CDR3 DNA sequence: TGTGCCAGCAGCCCTTGGGATACCGTAGCCCCGGAAGCTTTCTTT.

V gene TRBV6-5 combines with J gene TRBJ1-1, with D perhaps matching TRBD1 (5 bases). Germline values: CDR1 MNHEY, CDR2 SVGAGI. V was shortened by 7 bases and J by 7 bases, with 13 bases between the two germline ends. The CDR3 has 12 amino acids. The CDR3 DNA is TGTGCCAGCATTAGGGGTAGCAGTGAAGCTTTCTTT. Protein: CASIRGSSEAFF.

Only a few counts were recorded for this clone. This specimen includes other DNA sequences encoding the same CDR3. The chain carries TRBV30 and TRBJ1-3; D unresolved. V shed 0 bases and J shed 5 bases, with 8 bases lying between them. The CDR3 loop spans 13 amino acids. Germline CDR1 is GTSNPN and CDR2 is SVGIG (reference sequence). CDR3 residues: CAWSVNGRNTIYF. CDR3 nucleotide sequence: TGTGCCTGGAGTGTAAACGGGAGAAACACCATATATTTT.

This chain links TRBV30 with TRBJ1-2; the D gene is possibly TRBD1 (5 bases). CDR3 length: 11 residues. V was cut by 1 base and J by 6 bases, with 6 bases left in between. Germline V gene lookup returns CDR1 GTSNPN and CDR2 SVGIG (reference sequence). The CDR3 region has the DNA TGTGCCTGGAGTGCGGGACATGGCTACACCTTC. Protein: CAWSAGHGYTF.

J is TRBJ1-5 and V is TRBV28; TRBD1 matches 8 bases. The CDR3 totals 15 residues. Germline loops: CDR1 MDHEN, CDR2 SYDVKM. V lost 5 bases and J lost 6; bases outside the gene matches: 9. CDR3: CASSPPDRASQPQHF. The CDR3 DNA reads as TGTGCCAGCAGTCCACCGGACAGGGCGAGTCAGCCCCAGCATTTT.

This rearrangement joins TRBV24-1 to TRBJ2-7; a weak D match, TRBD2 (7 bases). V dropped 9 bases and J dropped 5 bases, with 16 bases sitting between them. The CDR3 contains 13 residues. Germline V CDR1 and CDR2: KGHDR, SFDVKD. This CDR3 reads CATQRGGDHEQYF. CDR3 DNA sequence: TGTGCCACCCAGAGGGGGGGGGACCACGAGCAGTACTTC.

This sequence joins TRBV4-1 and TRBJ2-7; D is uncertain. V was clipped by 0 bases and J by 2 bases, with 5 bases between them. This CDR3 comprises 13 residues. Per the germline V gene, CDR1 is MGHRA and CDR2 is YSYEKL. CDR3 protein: CASSQDPTYEQYF. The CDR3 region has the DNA TGCGCCAGCAGCCAAGACCCAACCTACGAGCAGTACTTC.

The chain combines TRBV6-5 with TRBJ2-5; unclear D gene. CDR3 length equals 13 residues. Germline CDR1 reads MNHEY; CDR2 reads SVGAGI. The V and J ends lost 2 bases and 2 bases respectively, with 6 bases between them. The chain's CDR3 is CASSYQDQETQYF. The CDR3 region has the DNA TGTGCCAGCAGTTACCAGGATCAAGAGACCCAGTACTTC.

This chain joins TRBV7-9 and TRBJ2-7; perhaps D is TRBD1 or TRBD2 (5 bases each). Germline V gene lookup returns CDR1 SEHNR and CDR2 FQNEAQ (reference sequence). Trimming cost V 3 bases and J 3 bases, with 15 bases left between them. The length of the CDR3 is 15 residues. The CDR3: CASSLMGTGGYEQYF. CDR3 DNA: TGTGCCAGCAGCTTGATGGGGACCGGAGGCTACGAGCAGTACTTC.

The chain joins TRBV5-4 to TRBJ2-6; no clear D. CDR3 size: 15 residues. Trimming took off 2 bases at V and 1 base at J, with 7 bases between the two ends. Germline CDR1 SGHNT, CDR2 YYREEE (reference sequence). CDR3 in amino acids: CASSFFGSGANVLTF. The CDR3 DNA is TGTGCCAGCAGCTTTTTCGGATCTGGGGCCAACGTCCTGACTTTC. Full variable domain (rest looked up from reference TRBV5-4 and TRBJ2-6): ETGVTQSPTHLIKTRGQQVTLRCSSQSGHNTVSWYQQALGQGPQFIFQYYREEENGRGNFPPRFSGLQFPNYSSELNVNALELDDSALYLCASSFFGSGANVLTFGAGSRLTVL.

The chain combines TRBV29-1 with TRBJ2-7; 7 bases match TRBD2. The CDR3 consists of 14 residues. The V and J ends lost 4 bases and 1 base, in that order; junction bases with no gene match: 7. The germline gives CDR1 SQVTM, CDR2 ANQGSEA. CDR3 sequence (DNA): TGCAGCGTTGTCGGGGGGAGATATTCCTACGAGCAGTACTTC. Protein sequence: CSVVGGRYSYEQYF.

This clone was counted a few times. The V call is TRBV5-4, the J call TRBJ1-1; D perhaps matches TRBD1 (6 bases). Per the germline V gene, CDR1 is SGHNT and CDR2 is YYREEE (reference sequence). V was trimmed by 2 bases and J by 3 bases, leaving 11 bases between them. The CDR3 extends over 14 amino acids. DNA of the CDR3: TGTGCCAGCAGCTTCAGGGGACGGGACACTGAAGCTTTCTTT. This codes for CASSFRGRDTEAFF.

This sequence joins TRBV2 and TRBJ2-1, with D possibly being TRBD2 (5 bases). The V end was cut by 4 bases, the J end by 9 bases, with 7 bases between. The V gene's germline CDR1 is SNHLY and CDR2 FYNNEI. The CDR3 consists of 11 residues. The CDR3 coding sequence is TGTGCCAGCAGTGGAGAGGGTGAGCAGTTCTTC. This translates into CASSGEGEQFF.

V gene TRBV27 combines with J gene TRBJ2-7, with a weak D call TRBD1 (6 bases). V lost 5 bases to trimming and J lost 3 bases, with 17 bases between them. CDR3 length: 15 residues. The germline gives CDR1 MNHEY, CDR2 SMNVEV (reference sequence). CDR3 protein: CASSETGTSHYEQYF. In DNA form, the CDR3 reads TGTGCCAGCAGTGAAACCGGGACATCCCACTACGAGCAGTACTTC.

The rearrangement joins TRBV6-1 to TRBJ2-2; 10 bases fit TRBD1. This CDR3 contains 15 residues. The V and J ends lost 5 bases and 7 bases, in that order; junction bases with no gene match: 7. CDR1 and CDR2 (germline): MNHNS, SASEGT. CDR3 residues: CASSPRDRGDGELFF. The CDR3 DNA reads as TGTGCCAGCAGTCCCCGGGACAGGGGCGACGGGGAGCTGTTTTTT.

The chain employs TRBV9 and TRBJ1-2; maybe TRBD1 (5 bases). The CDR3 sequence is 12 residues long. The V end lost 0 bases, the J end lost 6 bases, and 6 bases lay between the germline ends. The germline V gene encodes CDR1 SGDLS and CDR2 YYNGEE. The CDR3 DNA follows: TGTGCCAGCAGCGTAGTGGGGGATGGCTACACCTTC. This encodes CASSVVGDGYTF.

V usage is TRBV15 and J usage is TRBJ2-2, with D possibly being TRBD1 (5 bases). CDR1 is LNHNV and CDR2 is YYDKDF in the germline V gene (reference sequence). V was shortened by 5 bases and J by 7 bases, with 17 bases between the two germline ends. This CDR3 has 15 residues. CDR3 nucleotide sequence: TGTGCCACCAGCGAAGGGGCTCTCCAAGGCGGGGAGCTGTTTTTT. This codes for CATSEGALQGGELFF.

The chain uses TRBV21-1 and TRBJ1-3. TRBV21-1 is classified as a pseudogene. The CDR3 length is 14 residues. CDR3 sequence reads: CASSKLVSGNTIYF. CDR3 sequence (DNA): TGTGCCAGCAGCAAACTGGTGTCTGGAAACACCATATATTTT.